This entry lists 10 T cell receptor beta chains sequenced from one sample in a study of beta chain features in type 1 diabetes. As every portion of the isolated RNA was reverse transcribed, the sequencing read expressed TCRB transcripts. Sequencing used immunoSEQ multiplex PCR; TCRdb keeps in-frame clones, though not all of them. The data contain hundreds of thousands of clones, roughly 12% of them singletons. The material sequenced was naive CD4+ T cells from blood. The source of these receptors is a man aged 18 to 29 in good health.

The chain has TRBV9 and TRBJ1-2; D is unclear. Germline CDR1 and CDR2: SGDLS and YYNGEE. The CDR3 has 12 residues. Trimming left V 5 bases short and J 2 bases short, with 7 bases between. The CDR3 DNA follows: TGTGCCAGCAGGCAACGGAACTATGGCTACACCTTC. This translates into CASRQRNYGYTF. Drawing the rest from reference TRBV9 and TRBJ1-2, the complete variable domain is DSGVTQTPKHLITATGQRVTLRCSPRSGDLSVYWYQQSLDQGLQFLIQYYNGEERAKGNILERFSAQQFPDLHSELNLSSLELGDSALYFCASRQRNYGYTFGSGTRLTVV.

The chain links TRBV11-2 to TRBJ2-4; 10 bases align to TRBD1. V gave up 4 bases and J gave up 6 bases; unmatched junction bases: 12. The CDR3 runs to 17 residues. Per the germline V gene, CDR1 is SGHAT and CDR2 is FQNNGV. For the CDR3, the DNA is TGTGCCAGCAGCTCATCGGGACAGGGGAAGTTTCGAAACATTCAGTACTTC. Translating it yields CASSSSGQGKFRNIQYF.

The chain links TRBV30 to TRBJ1-6; 7 nucleotides line up with TRBD1. The length of the CDR3 is 13 residues. CDR1 GTSNPN and CDR2 SVGIG come from the germline V gene (reference sequence). The V gene end was trimmed by 5 bases and the J gene end by 6 bases; junction bases not matched to a gene: 4. For the CDR3, the DNA is TGTGCCTGGGCAAACAGGGGTAATTCACCCCTCCACTTT. It encodes CAWANRGNSPLHF.

There are a few counts of this clone. This chain links TRBV30 with TRBJ2-7; D is perhaps TRBD1 (5 bases). Trimming took 4 bases from V and 0 from J, leaving 10 bases between them. The CDR3 has 13 residues. Germline V gives CDR1 GTSNPN, CDR2 SVGIG (reference sequence). The CDR3 protein is CAWTRGLSYEQYF. The CDR3 region has the DNA TGTGCCTGGACTAGGGGCCTCTCCTACGAGCAGTACTTC.

The chain recombines TRBV5-1 with TRBJ1-1, with no clear D. CDR3 length equals 14 residues. Germline V gene data show CDR1 as SGHRS and CDR2 as YFSETQ. V was clipped by 2 bases and J by 2 bases, with 10 bases between them. CDR3 sequence: CASSFSLFNTEAFF. CDR3 nucleotides: TGCGCCAGCAGCTTTTCCCTCTTTAACACTGAAGCTTTCTTT.

The V and J genes are TRBV18 and TRBJ2-1; 7 nucleotides agree with TRBD2. The CDR3 covers 15 residues. V was clipped by 4 bases and J by 13 bases; unmatched bases: 16. Germline loops: CDR1 KGHSH, CDR2 LQKENI. CDR3: CASSLLDGRESFQFF. Here the CDR3 DNA reads TGTGCCAGCTCACTCCTCGACGGGCGGGAGTCGTTTCAGTTCTTC.

This clone was seen a few times. The genes are TRBV27 and TRBJ1-2; maybe TRBD1 (5 bases). Germline CDR1 MNHEY, CDR2 SMNVEV (reference sequence). V shed 5 bases and J shed 2 bases, with 9 bases lying between them. The CDR3 contains 13 residues. CDR3 sequence (DNA): TGTGCCAGCAGTACCCGACAGAACTATGGCTACACCTTC. Translation: CASSTRQNYGYTF.

This clone was observed a handful of times. The chain carries TRBV29-1 and TRBJ1-2; TRBD1 matches at 7 bases. Trimming took 8 bases from V and 4 from J; bases not matched to a gene: 10. This CDR3 region has 13 residues. The germline CDR1 and CDR2 sequences are SQVTM and ANQGSEA. The CDR3 sequence: CSSIGTDPYGYTF. DNA of the CDR3: TGCAGCTCCATTGGGACAGACCCCTATGGCTACACCTTC.

The table lists this clone with a few counts. The gene calls are TRBV7-2 and TRBJ2-5; the match to TRBD1 covers 9 bases. Germline CDR1 reads SGHTA; CDR2 reads FQGNSA. The junction had 17 bases not matched to a gene; V was cut back by 5 bases and J by 4 bases. The CDR3 is 18 residues long. CDR3 loop: CASSPAGTGFVFGETQYF. The CDR3 nucleotides read TGTGCCAGCAGCCCCGCCGGGACAGGGTTTGTGTTCGGAGAGACCCAGTACTTC.

V is TRBV6-5 and J is TRBJ2-5; 11 bases are a match to TRBD2. The length of the CDR3 is 15 residues. V shed 4 bases, J shed 2 bases, and the junction held 3 bases outside the gene matches. CDR1 and CDR2 from the germline V gene are MNHEY and SVGAGI. The CDR3 bases are TGTGCCAGCAGTTTGGGACTAGCGGTACAAGAGACCCAGTACTTC. Its protein product is CASSLGLAVQETQYF.